The 21 T cell receptor beta chains given below trace back to one sample, sequenced in a study of shared clonotypes between healthy human individuals. Using immunoSEQ multiplex PCR, the repertoire was profiled, and TCRdb retains in-frame clones only, with some absent. The table includes about 2.4 million clones, 93% detected once. Sequencing was performed on naive CD4+ T cells from PBMCs. Stated subset: CD45RA+ positively selected. The source of these receptors is a man aged 18 to 29 in good health. Some clones in this sample may be carry-over from other donors' samples.

The rearrangement links TRBV9 to TRBJ2-7, with TRBD2 identical over 10 bases. There are 16 residues in the CDR3. V gave up 0 bases and J gave up 5 bases; unmatched junction bases: 8. The germline gives CDR1 SGDLS, CDR2 YYNGEE. CDR3 protein: CASSVAGASGSNEQYF. For the CDR3, the DNA is TGTGCCAGCAGCGTAGCTGGGGCTAGCGGGAGCAACGAGCAGTACTTC.

This chain links TRBV5-1 with TRBJ2-5; maybe TRBD2 (5 bases). CDR1 is SGHRS, CDR2 YFSETQ, per germline. Trimming cost V 2 bases and J 5 bases, with 19 bases left between them. This CDR3 is 16 amino acids long. The CDR3, as DNA: TGCGCCAGCAGCTTTACGGGAATCGGAACGGTGGAGACCCAGTACTTC. It translates to CASSFTGIGTVETQYF.

On this clone: Within the sample, other DNA sequences also encode this same CDR3. V and J are TRBV5-1 and TRBJ2-5; D is possibly TRBD2 (6 bases). The CDR3 is 14 amino acids. Trimming took 0 bases from V and 4 from J, leaving 10 bases between them. Germline V CDR1 and CDR2: SGHRS, YFSETQ. The CDR3 loop reads CASSLEGGGETQYF. Here the CDR3 DNA reads TGCGCCAGCAGCTTGGAGGGAGGAGGAGAGACCCAGTACTTC.

This clone has a handful of counts. The chain carries TRBV7-3 and TRBJ2-5, with D maybe TRBD1 (6 bases). The CDR3 loop spans 13 amino acids. Germline CDR1 SGHTA, CDR2 FQGTGA. V lost 5 bases, J lost 4 bases, and 11 bases lay in between. For the CDR3, the DNA is TGTGCCAGCAGCACAGGGCTTAGAGAGACCCAGTACTTC. Protein: CASSTGLRETQYF.

This clone was observed once. V gene TRBV7-9 combines with J gene TRBJ2-5, with D uncertain. Germline assignment: CDR1 SEHNR and CDR2 FQNEAQ (reference sequence). CDR3 size: 12 residues. Trimming stripped 5 bases from V and 5 bases from J, with 9 bases between. CDR3 amino acids: CASSTMLETQYF. The CDR3 coding sequence is TGTGCCAGCAGCACAATGCTGGAGACCCAGTACTTC.

Here the CDR3 DNA reads TGTGCCAGCAATATTTACCCGGGACAGGGTTCATATGGCTACACCTTC. Protein sequence: CASNIYPGQGSYGYTF. The rearrangement links TRBV2 to TRBJ1-2; TRBD1 aligns across 9 bases. CDR3 length: 16 residues. V dropped 7 bases and J dropped 5; count of bases not matched to a gene: 14. CDR1 is SNHLY, CDR2 FYNNEI, per germline.

The genes are TRBV23-1 and TRBJ2-7; D might be TRBD1 or TRBD2, each matching 5 bases. Being an ORF, TRBV23-1 has a function that is uncertain. V was cut by 4 bases and J by 5 bases, with 24 bases left in between. This CDR3 has 17 residues. Written as DNA, the CDR3 is TGCGCCAGCAGTCCCGAATTGACAGCCACCCTAGCCCACGAGCAGTACTTC. This encodes CASSPELTATLAHEQYF.

The V gene is TRBV10-3, the J gene TRBJ1-2; 10 bases are shared with TRBD1. The CDR3 covers 13 residues. V was clipped by 8 bases and J by 8 bases; unmatched bases: 8. Germline CDR1 is ENHRY and CDR2 is SYGVKD. The CDR3 DNA is TGTGCCATCGGCCCGACAGGGGGCCGGGGCTACACCTTC. This translates into CAIGPTGGRGYTF.

This clone occurred once. This chain joins TRBV11-2 and TRBJ2-5, with D tentatively TRBD1 (6 bases). CDR3 length: 14 amino acids. Trimming took 5 bases from V and 5 from J, leaving 15 bases between them. Per germline, CDR1 SGHAT and CDR2 FQNNGV. In DNA form, the CDR3 reads TGTGCCAGCAGCGCGTTACAGGGACGGGAGACCCAGTACTTC. Translated: CASSALQGRETQYF.

This clone was observed a few times. The gene calls are TRBV30 and TRBJ1-1; D ambiguous. The length of the CDR3 is 14 residues. Trimming left V 3 bases short and J 2 bases short, with 13 bases between. The germline V gene encodes CDR1 GTSNPN and CDR2 SVGIG (reference sequence). The CDR3 bases are TGTGCCTGGAGACTAAACCGGGTCAACACTGAAGCTTTCTTT. Its translation is CAWRLNRVNTEAFF.

The CDR3 here is CASLEQGLNRYTF. The CDR3 DNA reads as TGTGCCAGCCTCGAACAGGGGTTGAATCGCTACACCTTC. This chain joins TRBV28 and TRBJ1-2; 7 bases fit TRBD1. This CDR3 is 13 amino acids long. CDR1 and CDR2 (germline): MDHEN, SYDVKM. With 8 bases clipped from V and 9 bases from J, the junction kept 12 bases outside the gene matches.

The chain has TRBV5-4 and TRBJ2-1; 8 nucleotides line up with TRBD2. The CDR3 loop spans 16 amino acids. Losses at the gene ends were 3 bases for V and 6 bases for J; bases not matched to a gene: 11. The germline gives CDR1 SGHNT, CDR2 YYREEE (reference sequence). This CDR3 is CASSSGWGTSVNEQFF. CDR3 bases: TGTGCCAGCAGCTCCGGCTGGGGGACTAGTGTCAATGAGCAGTTCTTC. Full variable domain (missing parts from reference TRBV5-4 and TRBJ2-1): ETGVTQSPTHLIKTRGQQVTLRCSSQSGHNTVSWYQQALGQGPQFIFQYYREEENGRGNFPPRFSGLQFPNYSSELNVNALELDDSALYLCASSSGWGTSVNEQFFGPGTRLTVL.

J is TRBJ2-7 and V is TRBV10-1; 9 bases fit TRBD1. The CDR3 has 14 residues. CDR1 is WNHNN and CDR2 is SYGVQD in the germline V gene (reference sequence). V shed 5 bases and J 6 bases; nucleotides not matched to a gene: 8. DNA for the CDR3: TGCGCCAGCAGTACCGAACAGGGGGCTTTCGAGCAGTACTTC. Translated: CASSTEQGAFEQYF.

The V gene is TRBV7-9, the J gene TRBJ2-7; the match to TRBD2 covers 7 bases. Germline V gene data show CDR1 as SEHNR and CDR2 as FQNEAQ (reference sequence). With V trimmed by 1 base and J by 0 bases, 6 bases remained unmatched. The CDR3 sequence is 16 residues long. CDR3 bases: TGTGCCAGCAGCTTAGGAGCGGGACGGTCCTCCTACGAGCAGTACTTC. Translated, it gives CASSLGAGRSSYEQYF.

There are a few counts of this clone. CDR3 nucleotide sequence: TGTGCCAGCAGCCATGTGAACACTGAAGCTTTCTTT. This codes for CASSHVNTEAFF. V and J are TRBV14 and TRBJ1-1; D gene unclear. Germline assignment: CDR1 SGHDN and CDR2 FVKESK. Trimming removed 3 bases at V and 0 bases at J, with 2 bases between. CDR3 size: 12 residues.

The chain combines TRBV28 with TRBJ1-2; D gene uncertain. CDR1 MDHEN and CDR2 SYDVKM come from the germline V gene. Trimming pared 3 bases from V and 7 bases from J, leaving 12 bases between. The CDR3 runs to 13 residues. The CDR3 DNA is TGTGCCAGCAGTTTGTTGCCAACGAGTGGCTACACCTTC. Translating it yields CASSLLPTSGYTF.

This chain links TRBV27 with TRBJ2-2; a possible D gene is TRBD2 (7 bases). CDR1 is MNHEY, CDR2 SMNVEV, per germline (reference sequence). The CDR3 length is 17 residues. V was trimmed by 7 bases and J by 5 bases, leaving 23 bases between them. The chain's CDR3 is CASNTLGGGTLTGELFF. CDR3 in DNA: TGTGCCAGCAATACCCTGGGCGGGGGCACCCTAACCGGGGAGCTGTTTTTT.

Points on this clone: The sample holds other DNA sequences that translate to the same CDR3. CDR3: CASSRDRGYYEQYF. The CDR3 nucleotides are TGTGCCAGCAGCCGAGACAGAGGGTATTACGAGCAGTACTTC. This chain links TRBV7-2 with TRBJ2-7; tentatively, D is TRBD1 or TRBD2 (5 bases each). Germline CDR1 SGHTA, CDR2 FQGNSA. Between the trimmed V and J ends, which lost 5 bases and 4 bases, there was a span of 15 bases. The CDR3 length is 14 residues. The whole variable domain, remainder taken from reference TRBV7-2 and TRBJ2-7, is GAGVSQSPSNKVTEKGKDVELRCDPISGHTALYWYRQSLGQGLEFLIYFQGNSAPDKSGLPSDRFSAERTGGSVSTLTIQRTQQEDSAVYLCASSRDRGYYEQYFGPGTRLTVT.

This chain uses TRBV9 with TRBJ2-3; possibly TRBD2 for D (6 bases). The CDR3 contains 15 residues. Germline loops: CDR1 SGDLS, CDR2 YYNGEE. Trimming removed 1 base at V and 1 base at J, with 10 bases between. The DNA for the CDR3 is TGTGCCAGCAGCGTAATCGGCGGGGGCACAGATACGCAGTATTTT. Protein product: CASSVIGGGTDTQYF.

This clone was observed once. The chain couples TRBV28 to TRBJ2-2; TRBD2 matches 12 bases. The trim removed 5 bases at V and 6 bases at J, leaving 4 bases unmatched. The length of the CDR3 is 15 residues. Germline V CDR1 and CDR2: MDHEN, SYDVKM. CDR3 bases: TGTGCCAGCAGTCTAGCGGGAGGGCCGGCCGGGGAGCTGTTTTTT. Protein product: CASSLAGGPAGELFF.

The chain couples TRBV2 to TRBJ2-2; the D is unclear. Deletions cut 10 bases from V and 5 bases from J, with 14 bases between. Germline loops: CDR1 SNHLY, CDR2 FYNNEI. The CDR3 totals 13 residues. In DNA form, the CDR3 reads TGTGCCATGGCGTGGGATTTGACCGGGGAGCTGTTTTTT. This encodes CAMAWDLTGELFF.